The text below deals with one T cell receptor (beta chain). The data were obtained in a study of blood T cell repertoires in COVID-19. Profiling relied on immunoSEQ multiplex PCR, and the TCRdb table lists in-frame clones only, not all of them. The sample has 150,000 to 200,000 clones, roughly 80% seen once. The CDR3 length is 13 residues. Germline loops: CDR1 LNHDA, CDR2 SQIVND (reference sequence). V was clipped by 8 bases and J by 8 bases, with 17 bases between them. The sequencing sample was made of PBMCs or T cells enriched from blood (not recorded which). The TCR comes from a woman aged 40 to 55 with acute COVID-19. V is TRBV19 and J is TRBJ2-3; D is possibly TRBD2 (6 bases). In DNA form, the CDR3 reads TGTGCCAGTGGATGGGGGATTAGCGGTACGCAGTATTTT. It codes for CASGWGISGTQYF.